This TCR beta chain came from a study of shared clonotypes between healthy human individuals. Naivety among CD8 cells was defined by CD45RO negativity and positive CCR7 selection, thereby excluding terminally differentiated effector memory CD45RA+ cells. This CDR3 is built from 14 residues. V shed 4 bases, J shed 6 bases, and the junction held 1 base outside the gene matches. The V gene's germline CDR1 is SGHAT and CDR2 FQNNGV. Sequencing used immunoSEQ multiplex PCR; TCRdb keeps in-frame clones, though not all of them. This sample has 1.5 million to 2.5 million clones, with about 95% found just once.

The source is a man younger than 35 in good health. The J gene is TRBJ2-2, the V gene TRBV11-2, with 11 positions matching TRBD2. Sequencing was carried out using naive CD8+ T cells sorted from blood. The CDR3 here is CASSSGLAAGELFF. The DNA for the CDR3 is TGTGCCAGCAGCTCGGGACTAGCGGCCGGGGAGCTGTTTTTT.